Shown below are 8 T cell receptor beta chains from a single sample sequenced in a study of human T cells and chemical hapten exposure. TCRdb reanalysed the RACE reads using MiXCR and keeps one entry per CDR3 protein. Altogether fewer than 300,000 distinct CDR3 sequences are present, approximately 8% being singletons, with the ten largest covering less than 1.5%. Time point meaning: pre-sensitization, week 0. Treatment given: therapeutic diphenylcyclopropenone sensitization with weekly scalp DPC. The source material was whole blood, sampled in connection with sensitization to the hapten diphenylcyclopropenone (DPC). The receptors shown here come from a man younger than 35 with alopecia areata. Some clones in this sample may be carry-over from other donors' samples.

This clonotype has a handful of counts. The chain carries TRBV12-3 or TRBV12-4 and TRBJ1-2, with a tentative D call TRBD1 (6 bases). Trimming shortened V by 7 bases and J by 4 bases, and 13 bases separated the two germline ends. CDR3 length: 13 residues. The CDR3 sequence: CASTPTGPYGYTF. For the CDR3, the DNA is TGTGCCAGCACCCCGACAGGCCCCTATGGCTACACCTTC.

This clonotype was seen at least ten times. V is TRBV10-3 and J is TRBJ1-4, with D uncertain. The CDR3 covers 17 residues. Trimming removed 0 bases at V and 0 bases at J, with 11 bases between. Germline-derived CDR1 and CDR2 are ENHRY and SYGVKD. CDR3 region: CAISESLSGATNEKLFF. In DNA, the CDR3 is TGTGCCATCAGTGAGTCGTTGTCGGGTGCAACTAATGAAAAACTGTTTTTT.

This chain uses TRBV12-3 or TRBV12-4 with TRBJ1-1, with 9 bases fitting TRBD1. J gave up 7 bases and V 10 bases, and 10 bases lay outside the gene matches. The length of the CDR3 is 13 residues. The DNA for the CDR3 is TGTGCCACCGGACTACAGGGGGCCCTTGAAGCTTTCTTT. It is translated as CATGLQGALEAFF.

In its sample, this clonotype was seen many times. This sequence joins TRBV5-1 and TRBJ1-1; D might be TRBD1 (6 bases). V was trimmed by 4 bases and J by 5 bases, leaving 15 bases between them. The germline V gene encodes CDR1 SGHRS and CDR2 YFSETQ. The CDR3 loop spans 14 amino acids. The CDR3 protein is CASSVRTDLTEAFF. In nucleotides, the CDR3 is TGCGCCAGCAGCGTGAGGACAGATTTGACTGAAGCTTTCTTT.

This clonotype was counted at least ten times. The chain uses TRBV28 and TRBJ2-2; no reliable D call. The ends were cut back, 3 bases at V and 0 bases at J, with 2 bases in the middle. The CDR3 loop spans 13 amino acids. Germline V CDR1 and CDR2: MDHEN, SYDVKM. The CDR3 sequence is CASSFTNTGELFF. Written as DNA, the CDR3 is TGTGCCAGCAGTTTTACGAACACCGGGGAGCTGTTTTTT. Using reference TRBV28 and TRBJ2-2 for the parts outside the CDR3, the full variable domain is DVKVTQSSRYLVKRTGEKVFLECVQDMDHENMFWYRQDPGLGLRLIYFSYDVKMKEKGDIPEGYSVSREKKERFSLILESASTNQTSMYLCASSFTNTGELFFGEGSRLTVL.

This clonotype appeared a few times. The J gene is TRBJ1-2, the V gene TRBV28; D not resolved. The ends were cut back, 3 bases at V and 8 bases at J, with 19 bases in the middle. The CDR3 runs 15 residues. CDR1 MDHEN and CDR2 SYDVKM come from the germline V gene. CDR3 loop: CASSFPPAWEGGYTF. CDR3 DNA: TGTGCCAGCAGTTTCCCCCCAGCCTGGGAGGGCGGCTACACCTTC.

The chain uses TRBV27 and TRBJ1-2, with 8 nucleotides matching TRBD1. Germline V gene lookup returns CDR1 MNHEY and CDR2 SMNVEV (reference sequence). With 5 bases clipped from V and 1 base from J, the junction kept 12 bases outside the gene matches. The length of the CDR3 is 17 residues. The CDR3 nucleotides are TGTGCCAGCAGTCCCCGGACAGGGATCATTAATAACTATGGCTACACCTTC. Its translation: CASSPRTGIINNYGYTF.

This clonotype was found many times. The chain employs TRBV2 and TRBJ1-6; no definite D call. This CDR3 comprises 14 residues. V lost 2 bases, J lost 3 bases, and 5 bases lay in between. In germline, CDR1 is SNHLY, CDR2 FYNNEI. The CDR3 DNA is TGTGCCAGCAGTGAATTAATCTATAATTCACCCCTCCACTTT. Translating it yields CASSELIYNSPLHF.